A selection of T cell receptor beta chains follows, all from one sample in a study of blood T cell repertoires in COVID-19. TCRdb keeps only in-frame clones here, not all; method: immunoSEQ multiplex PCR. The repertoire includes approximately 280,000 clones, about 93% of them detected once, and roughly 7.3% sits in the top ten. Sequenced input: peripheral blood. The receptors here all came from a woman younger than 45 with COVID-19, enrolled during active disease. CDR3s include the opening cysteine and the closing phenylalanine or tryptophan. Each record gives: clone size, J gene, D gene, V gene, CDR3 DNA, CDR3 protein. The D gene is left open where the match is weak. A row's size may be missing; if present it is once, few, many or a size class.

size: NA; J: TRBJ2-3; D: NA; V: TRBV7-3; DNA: TGTGCCAGCAGCTTAAATGCGATTACCACAGATACGCAGTATTTT; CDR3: CASSLNAITTDTQYF
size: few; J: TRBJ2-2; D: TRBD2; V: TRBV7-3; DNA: TGTGCCAGCAGCTCAAGACTAGCGGGAGAGGAGGGCGGGGAGCTGTTTTTT; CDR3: CASSSRLAGEEGGELFF
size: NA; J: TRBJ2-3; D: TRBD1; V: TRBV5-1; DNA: TGCGCCAGCAGCTTGGCCATCGGGACAGACACAGATACGCAGTATTTT; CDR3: CASSLAIGTDTDTQYF
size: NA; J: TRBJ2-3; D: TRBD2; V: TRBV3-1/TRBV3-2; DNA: TGTGCCAGCAGCCCGGGACTAGCGGGAGTGTTGAAGGATACGCAGTATTTT; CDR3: CASSPGLAGVLKDTQYF
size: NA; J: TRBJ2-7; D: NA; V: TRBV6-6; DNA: TGTGCCAGCAGTTACGGGGGCCCCTACGAGCAGTACTTC; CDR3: CASSYGGPYEQYF
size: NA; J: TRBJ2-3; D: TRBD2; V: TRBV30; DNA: TGTGCCTGGAGTGGGCTAGCGGATTACACAGATACGCAGTATTTT; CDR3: CAWSGLADYTDTQYF
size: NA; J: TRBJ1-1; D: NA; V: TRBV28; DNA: TGTGCCAGCAGGTCCCCAACAGGAACGCCAGGTGGTGAAGCTTTCTTT; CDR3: CASRSPTGTPGGEAFF
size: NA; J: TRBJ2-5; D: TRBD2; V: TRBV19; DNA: TGTGCCAGTAGTATCCGGACTAGCGGGAGAGGGGAGACCCAGTACTTC; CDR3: CASSIRTSGRGETQYF
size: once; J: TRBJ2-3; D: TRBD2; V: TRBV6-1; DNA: TGTGCCAGCAGTGCACCTCGGGAGGCCCGGGGAGATACGCAGTATTTT; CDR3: CASSAPREARGDTQYF
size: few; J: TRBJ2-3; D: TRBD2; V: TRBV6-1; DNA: TGTGCCAGCAGTGGAACTAGCGGGAGTGTCACAGATACGCAGTATTTT; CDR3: CASSGTSGSVTDTQYF
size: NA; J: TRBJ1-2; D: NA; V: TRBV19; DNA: TGTGCCAGTAGTATAGATCTGCAGGGAAGTATCTATGGCTACACCTTC; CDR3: CASSIDLQGSIYGYTF
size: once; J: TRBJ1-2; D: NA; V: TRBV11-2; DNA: TGTGCCAGCAGCTTACTAGGGGTGAGAGGCTACACCTTC; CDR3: CASSLLGVRGYTF
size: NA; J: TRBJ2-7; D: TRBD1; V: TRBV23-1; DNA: TGCGCCAGTCGCCCGGGACAGAGCTACGAGCAGTACTTC; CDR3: CASRPGQSYEQYF
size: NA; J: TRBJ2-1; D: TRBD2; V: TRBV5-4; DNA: TGTGCCAGCAGCTTGCGCCCCGGGACTAGGTACTACAATGAGCAGTTCTTC; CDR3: CASSLRPGTRYYNEQFF
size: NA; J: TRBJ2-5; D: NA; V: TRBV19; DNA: TGTGCCAGTAGTGCCCACCCCACACAGGGAATTGAGACCCAGTACTTC; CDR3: CASSAHPTQGIETQYF
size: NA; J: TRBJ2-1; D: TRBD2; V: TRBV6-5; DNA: TGTGCCAGCAACAGCGGGGGAGGCTCCTACAATGAGCAGTTCTTC; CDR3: CASNSGGGSYNEQFF
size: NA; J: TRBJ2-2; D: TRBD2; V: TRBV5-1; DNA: TGCGCCAGCAGCTACGGGACTAGTCCCGGGGAGCTGTTTTTT; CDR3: CASSYGTSPGELFF
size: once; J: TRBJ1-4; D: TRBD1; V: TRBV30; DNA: TGTGCCTGGAGTTCCGGGACAGTCAATGAAAAACTGTTTTTT; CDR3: CAWSSGTVNEKLFF
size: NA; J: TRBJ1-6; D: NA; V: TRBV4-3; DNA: TGCGCCAGCAGCCAAGATCGGACACTCGGGAATTCACCCCTCCACTTT; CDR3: CASSQDRTLGNSPLHF
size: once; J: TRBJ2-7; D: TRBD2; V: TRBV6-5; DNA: TGTGCCAGCAGGAGGGAGCGGGAGCGCGACGAGCAGTACTTC; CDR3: CASRRERERDEQYF
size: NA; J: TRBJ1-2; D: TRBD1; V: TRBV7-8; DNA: TGTGCCAGCAGCGAGGGGACAGTAAACTATGGCTACACCTTC; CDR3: CASSEGTVNYGYTF
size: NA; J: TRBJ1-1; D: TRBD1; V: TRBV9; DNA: TGTGCCAGCAGCGTACTCCAAACAGGGGGCACTGAAGCTTTCTTT; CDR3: CASSVLQTGGTEAFF
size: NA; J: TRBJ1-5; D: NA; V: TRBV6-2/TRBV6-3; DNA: TGTGCCAGCAGCCCAGTGCGGGATCAGCCCCAGCATTTT; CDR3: CASSPVRDQPQHF
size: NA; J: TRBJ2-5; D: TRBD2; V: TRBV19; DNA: TGTGCCTGCGGGGGGGGAGGGGAGGGTCAGGAGACCCAGTACTTC; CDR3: CACGGGGEGQETQYF
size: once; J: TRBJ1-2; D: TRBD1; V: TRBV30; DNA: TGTGCCTGGGTGACAGGGGGATTTTTTTATGGCTACACCTTC; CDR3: CAWVTGGFFYGYTF
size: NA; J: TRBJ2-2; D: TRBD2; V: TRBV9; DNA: TGTGCCAGCAGCGTAATAGCGGGCGACACCGGGGAGCTGTTTTTT; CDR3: CASSVIAGDTGELFF
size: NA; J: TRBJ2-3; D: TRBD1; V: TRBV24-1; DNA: TGTGCCACCAGTGATACTCGGACAGGCTCACCTGATACGCAGTATTTT; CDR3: CATSDTRTGSPDTQYF
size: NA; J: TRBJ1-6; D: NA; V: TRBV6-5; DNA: TGTGCCAGCCTACAGGGTAGGACCTATAATTCACCCCTCCACTTT; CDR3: CASLQGRTYNSPLHF
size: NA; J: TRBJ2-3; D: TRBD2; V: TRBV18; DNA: TGTGCCAGCTCACCGCCCAGCGGGAGTGTAGATACGCAGTATTTT; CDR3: CASSPPSGSVDTQYF
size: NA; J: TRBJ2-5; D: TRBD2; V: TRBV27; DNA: TGTGCCAGCAGAGACCCGACTAGCGGGAGGGAGACCCAGTACTTC; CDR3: CASRDPTSGRETQYF
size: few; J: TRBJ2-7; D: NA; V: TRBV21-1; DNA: TGTGCCAGCAGCAGCAAGGGGCCTTCGACTAGCAGGAAAACCTACGAGCAGTACTTC; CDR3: CASSSKGPSTSRKTYEQYF
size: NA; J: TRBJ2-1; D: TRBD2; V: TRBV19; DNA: TGTGCCAGTAGTATTAGGACTAGCGGGTACAATGAGCAGTTCTTC; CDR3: CASSIRTSGYNEQFF
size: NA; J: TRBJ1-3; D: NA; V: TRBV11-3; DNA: TGTGCCAGCAGCGGAGCCTCTGGAAACACCATATATTTT; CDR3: CASSGASGNTIYF
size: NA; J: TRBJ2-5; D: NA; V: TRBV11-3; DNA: TGTGCCAGCAGCTTAGGGGCAGGGGAAGAGACCCAGTACTTC; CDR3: CASSLGAGEETQYF
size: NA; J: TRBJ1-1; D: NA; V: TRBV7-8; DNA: TGTGCCAGCAGCCTTCCGGGGTCGAACACTGAAGCTTTCTTT; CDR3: CASSLPGSNTEAFF
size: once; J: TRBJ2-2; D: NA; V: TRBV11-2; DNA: TGTGCCAGCAGCCGGAGGGCCCGCACCGGGGAGCTGTTTTTT; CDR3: CASSRRARTGELFF
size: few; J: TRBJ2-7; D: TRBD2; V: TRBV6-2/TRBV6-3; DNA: TGTGCCAGCAGTTCTAAGGCGGGAGGTACCTACGAGCAGTACTTC; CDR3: CASSSKAGGTYEQYF
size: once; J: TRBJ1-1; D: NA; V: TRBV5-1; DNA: TGCGCCAGCAGCAAACAGGGAATGAACACTGAAGCTTTCTTT; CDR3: CASSKQGMNTEAFF
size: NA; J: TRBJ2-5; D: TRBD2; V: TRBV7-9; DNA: TGTGCCAGCAGCCCGCGCACTAGCGGGAGGATCCAAGAGACCCAGTACTTC; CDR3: CASSPRTSGRIQETQYF
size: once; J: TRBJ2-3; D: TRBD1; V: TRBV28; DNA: TGTGCCAGCAGAGACCCCGGGACAGGGGGCCACACGCAGTATTTT; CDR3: CASRDPGTGGHTQYF
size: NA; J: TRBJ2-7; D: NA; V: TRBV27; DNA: TGTGCCAGCAGTTTAGGTCAGGGGTACAGCTCCTACGAGCAGTACTTC; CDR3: CASSLGQGYSSYEQYF
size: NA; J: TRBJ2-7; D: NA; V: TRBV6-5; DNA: TGTGCCAGCAGATTATCCCGAGGGGGGGGCGAGCAGTACTTC; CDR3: CASRLSRGGGEQYF
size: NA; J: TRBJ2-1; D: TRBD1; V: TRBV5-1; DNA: TGCGCCAGCAGCGCCAGGGGGCTCGAGAACAATGAGCAGTTCTTC; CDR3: CASSARGLENNEQFF